One sample yielded the 21 T cell receptor beta chains listed below, sequenced in a study of tumor-infiltrating lymphocytes in primary liver carcinoma (dated by TCRdb to between 2016 and 2019). Total RNA and DNA were co-extracted without cell sorting from 20-30 mg of bulk tissue using the AllPrep DNA/RNA mini kit. The sequencing machine was an Illumina HiSeq 2500. TCRbeta-specific cDNA was reverse-transcribed from approximately 0.5 ug total RNA using a constant-region primer and ProtoScript II reverse transcriptase. Construction of the TCRbeta libraries relied on three nested rounds of multiplex PCR, following a slightly modified ARM-PCR procedure. Each of the first two PCR rounds ran for 10 cycles and used multiplex TRBV1-TRBV30 forward primers together with a Cbeta reverse primer. The public reads were quality trimmed at Q25 with fastp and then assembled into clones with MiXCR by TCRdb, keeping productive beta chains. Each entry merges the rows of one CDR3 protein and shows their most common DNA and genes. Recorded for this sample are more than 40,000 distinct CDR3 sequences; approximately 70% of them occurred a single time. Less than 35% of the sample goes to the ten largest clones.

Sequencing was performed on liver tumor tissue from sampling region 5. The label giving this sample's cell subset or site can be read as: tumor region T5, tumor centre. Receptor source: a man in his forties with primary liver carcinoma and hepatitis B virus infection.

This clonotype was recorded many times. J is TRBJ2-5 and V is TRBV7-9, with a tentative D call TRBD1 (5 bases). V lost 5 bases and J 4 bases, leaving 17 bases between the germline ends. The germline V gene has CDR1 SEHNR and CDR2 FQNEAQ (reference sequence). CDR3 length: 15 residues. CDR3 sequence (DNA): TGTGCCAGCAGCCCTCGCCAGGGTAGTAGAGAGACCCAGTACTTC. Residues: CASSPRQGSRETQYF.

On this clonotype itself: Given a much more abundant clone one base away, this may be a read error. The rearrangement uses TRBV29-1 and TRBJ1-4; D is unclear. The V gene lost 3 bases and the J gene lost 5 bases, with 10 bases spanning the gap. The CDR3 runs to 13 residues. Germline CDR1 SQVTM, CDR2 ANQGSEA. CDR3 coding DNA: TGCAGCGTTGATGAGGGAAGGAATGAAAAACTGTTTTTT. Its translation is CSVDEGRNEKLFF.

The chain is built from TRBV7-6 and TRBJ2-2; D remains unclear. This CDR3 is 14 amino acids long. Between the trimmed V and J ends, which lost 5 bases and 8 bases, there was a span of 15 bases. Germline V gene lookup returns CDR1 SGHVS and CDR2 FNYEAQ. CDR3 coding DNA: TGTGCCAGCAGCCCCCGGCCCACCGTGGGGGAGCTGTTTTTT. This gives the protein CASSPRPTVGELFF.

Concerning this clonotype: The junction and the germline gene differ at one end; a read error may be behind it. The rearrangement joins TRBV11-2 to TRBJ2-3; no firm D call. Germline lookup yields CDR1 SGHAT and CDR2 FQNNGV. This CDR3 has 14 residues. CDR3 bases: TGTGTCAGCAGCCCGTGCTCCACGTCAGATACGCAGTATTTT. It codes for CVSSPCSTSDTQYF.

This clonotype has ten or more counts. The V call is TRBV4-1, the J call TRBJ1-2, with D unclear. The CDR3 is made up of 13 amino acids. In germline, CDR1 is MGHRA, CDR2 YSYEKL. Trimming took 3 bases from V and 4 from J, leaving 9 bases between them. The CDR3 nucleotides are TGCGCCAGCAGCCAGGTTCAAGGCTATGGCTACACCTTC. The encoded protein is CASSQVQGYGYTF.

As to this clonotype: A much bigger clone sits one base away, suggesting this may be a read error. The chain combines TRBV28 with TRBJ2-1; 13 bases are shared with TRBD2. The CDR3 loop spans 22 amino acids. Per germline, CDR1 MDHEN and CDR2 SYDVKM. The CDR3 is CASSPGTSGIYLPGVPPNEQSF. The DNA for the CDR3 is TGTGCCAGCAGTCCAGGGACTAGCGGGATATACCTACCCGGCGTACCCCCGAATGAGCAGTCCTTC.

The V and J genes are TRBV19 and TRBJ1-5; 9 bases fit TRBD1. J was trimmed by 5 bases and V by 9 bases; bases with no gene match: 14. Per germline, CDR1 LNHDA and CDR2 SQIVND (reference sequence). The CDR3 contains 16 residues. CDR3 in DNA: TGTGCCAGCGGGACAGGGAGGTGGGGTGGTCATCAGCCCCAGCATTTT. This sequence encodes CASGTGRWGGHQPQHF.

With regard to this clonotype: Just one base apart from a much larger clone, this may be a read error. V and J are TRBV30 and TRBJ2-7; possible D gene TRBD2, 6 bases. The V end lost 2 bases, the J end lost 0 bases, and 11 bases lay between the germline ends. This CDR3 has 14 residues. The germline CDR1 and CDR2 sequences are GTSNPN and SVGIG (reference sequence). CDR3 bases: TGTGCCTGGAGTATTGGGAGGAGCTCCTACGAGCAGTACTTC. Protein sequence: CAWSIGRSSYEQYF.

With regard to this clonotype: One junction end disagrees with the germline gene, perhaps due to a read error. The chain combines TRBV11-2 with TRBJ1-1, with no clear D. Germline V lookup: CDR1 SGHAT, CDR2 FQNNGV. The CDR3 consists of 14 residues. CDR3 sequence (DNA): TGTGGCAGCAGTTTGGACGGCGTAAACACCGAAGCTTTCTTT. Translated: CGSSLDGVNTEAFF.

On this clonotype itself: Its ends do not fully match the called genes, so a read error is possible. V is TRBV5-6 and J is TRBJ2-5; D is perhaps TRBD2 (6 bases). The CDR3 is 14 amino acids. CDR1 and CDR2 (germline): SGHDT, YYEEEE. CDR3 region: CANSLFGGEETQYF. The CDR3, as DNA: TGTGCCAACAGCTTGTTCGGCGGGGAAGAGACCCAGTATTTC.

This chain connects TRBV6-2 or TRBV6-3 to TRBJ2-3, with 9 positions matching TRBD2. Germline V gives CDR1 MNHEY, CDR2 SVGEGT. The CDR3 runs 15 residues. V dropped 5 bases and J dropped 4; count of bases not matched to a gene: 7. The CDR3 region has the DNA TGTGCCAGCAGTCCCGGGACTAGCTGCGCAGATACGCAGTATTTT. The encoded protein is CASSPGTSCADTQYF.

V usage is TRBV20-1 and J usage is TRBJ2-1; TRBD2 matches 7 bases. This CDR3 is 14 amino acids long. Germline V lookup: CDR1 DFQATT, CDR2 SNEGSKA (reference sequence). Trimming at V came to 0 bases and at J to 8 bases, leaving 7 bases not matched to a gene. CDR3 coding DNA: TGCAGTGCTAGAGAGTGGGGACTATACGATGAGCAGTTCTTC. It specifies CSAREWGLYDEQFF.

As concerns this clonotype: A read error may explain this, as a much larger clone is one base away. The CDR3 carries no conserved terminal phenylalanine or tryptophan, so it likely arises from a read error. This rearrangement joins TRBV28 to TRBJ2-1, with unresolved D. This CDR3 has 13 residues. V lost 5 bases, J lost 3 bases, and 8 bases lay in between. Germline-derived CDR1 and CDR2 are MDHEN and SYDVKM. As DNA, the CDR3 is TGTGCCAGCAGTGCGATCAACTACAATGAGCAGTTCCTC. Protein sequence: CASSAINYNEQFL.

Concerning this clonotype itself: This may be a read error: a much more frequent sequence differs by one nucleotide. The rearrangement links TRBV5-1 to TRBJ2-3; D is unclear. This CDR3 spans 12 amino acids. Germline assignment: CDR1 SGHRS and CDR2 YFSETQ. This CDR3 reads CASSSSIDTQYF. The CDR3 nucleotides are TGCGCCAGCAGCTCCAGCATAGATACGCAGTATTTT.

As for this clonotype: Its ends do not fully match the called genes, so a read error is possible. The V and J genes are TRBV12-3 or TRBV12-4 and TRBJ2-7; no clear D gene. This CDR3 comprises 16 residues. CDR3 sequence: CASSLSYSRRTHEQYF. CDR3 nucleotides: TGTGCCAGTAGTTTATCCTACTCCCGGAGAACCCACGAGCAGTACTTC.

Note on this clonotype: A read error may produce the germline difference seen at one junction end. The CDR3 protein is CASSCAVDGTGELFF. In DNA form, the CDR3 reads TGTGCCAGTAGTTGCGCAGTGGACGGTACCGGGGAGCTGTTTTTT. The chain couples TRBV6-5 to TRBJ2-2; D is unclear. Germline V gives CDR1 MNHEY, CDR2 SVGAGI. CDR3 length: 15 residues.

Many counts were recorded for this clonotype. The chain employs TRBV5-1 and TRBJ2-1; D remains ambiguous. Germline V gene lookup returns CDR1 SGHRS and CDR2 YFSETQ. V lost 2 bases to trimming and J lost 7 bases, with 4 bases between them. CDR3 length equals 11 residues. The CDR3 protein is CASSFENEQFF. Here the CDR3 DNA reads TGCGCCAGCAGCTTTGAAAATGAGCAGTTCTTC.

Of note for this clonotype: An end of the junction does not agree with germline; a read error may underlie this. The V call is TRBV29-1, the J call TRBJ2-2; TRBD2 matches at 7 bases. The length of the CDR3 is 18 residues. Germline V lookup: CDR1 SQVTM, CDR2 ANQGSEA. DNA for the CDR3: TGCAACGTTGAAGATTCGACGTGGAGCGGGACGAACACCGTGGAGCTGTTTTTT. Residues: CNVEDSTWSGTNTVELFF.

As for this clonotype: A read error may be the cause here, since a much bigger clone is one base away. The V and J genes are TRBV28 and TRBJ2-5; D is uncertain. The CDR3 is made up of 12 amino acids. V gave up 10 bases and J gave up 0 bases, with 9 bases separating them. Per germline, CDR1 MDHEN and CDR2 SYDVKM. As DNA, the CDR3 is TGTGCCATCCTCCAGAACCAAGAGACCCAGTACTTC. This codes for CAILQNQETQYF.

This clonotype came up a few times. An end of the junction differs from the germline gene, which may be a read error. The chain employs TRBV12-3 or TRBV12-4 and TRBJ2-3; 7 bases agree with TRBD2. The CDR3 has 15 amino acids. The CDR3 reads CASSLAAGTTDTQYF. The CDR3 DNA sequence: TGTGCCAGCAGTTTGGCAGCGGGGACCACAGATACACAGTATTTT.

About this clonotype itself: At one boundary the junction diverges from the germline segment, which might be a read error. The gene calls are TRBV11-2 and TRBJ2-7; D may be TRBD1 or TRBD2 (5 bases each). The CDR3 totals 17 residues. Germline values: CDR1 SGHAT, CDR2 FQNNGV. The CDR3 DNA reads TGTGCCAGCAGCTTAGACTTCGGGGCACCCAGCACCTACGAGCAATACTTC. It codes for CASSLDFGAPSTYEQYF.